This T cell receptor (beta chain) came from a study of blood T cell repertoires in COVID-19. Profiled with immunoSEQ multiplex PCR; TCRdb holds only in-frame clones, not every one. The table lists about 140,000 clones, over 75% of them singletons. This sequence was found in a man between 45 and 60 years old in a cohort exposed to, infected with or recovered from COVID-19 (not recorded which). Material for sequencing was PBMCs or T cells enriched from blood (not recorded which).

The CDR3 DNA is TGTGCCAGCTCACCACCGGTACGGAGCGAGCAGTACTTC. Amino acid sequence: CASSPPVRSEQYF. V and J are TRBV18 and TRBJ2-7; D is unclear. Trimming pared 0 bases from V and 6 bases from J, leaving 9 bases between. Germline V gene sequence: CDR1 KGHSH, CDR2 LQKENI. This CDR3 contains 13 residues.